The text below deals with one T cell receptor (beta chain). The protocol was immunoSEQ multiplex PCR, while the TCRdb copy is restricted to in-frame clones and leaves out a portion. The sample lists about 170,000 clones; about 85% were seen once. The CDR3 loop spans 14 amino acids. Germline-derived CDR1 and CDR2 are SGHAT and FQNNGV. The J segment lost 9 bases and the V segment lost 4 bases, leaving 8 bases of the junction unmatched. This sample is drawn from a study of blood T cell repertoires in COVID-19. The specimen sequenced was peripheral blood. The sequence came from a man in his sixties who had recovered from COVID-19. V usage is TRBV11-2 and J usage is TRBJ2-1; 8 bases are shared with TRBD2. CDR3 in amino acids: CASSSQTGGREQFF. The CDR3 DNA follows: TGTGCCAGCAGCTCTCAGACGGGGGGGCGTGAGCAGTTCTTC.